The 31 T cell receptor beta chains below all came from one sample that was sequenced in a study of shared clonotypes between healthy human individuals. Using immunoSEQ multiplex PCR, the repertoire was profiled, and TCRdb retains in-frame clones only, with some absent. The sample consists of over 1.4 million clones, more than 95% of them appearing once. Material for sequencing was naive CD4+ T cells sorted from blood. Subset noted: CD45RA+ positively selected. These receptors were obtained from a man in his thirties or forties in good health.

The chain uses TRBV5-6 and TRBJ2-1, with D perhaps matching TRBD2 (5 bases). V was shortened by 3 bases and J by 0 bases, with 10 bases between the two germline ends. CDR3 length: 15 residues. Per germline, CDR1 SGHDT and CDR2 YYEEEE. The CDR3 reads CASSSSGLSYNEQFF. The CDR3 bases are TGTGCCAGCAGCTCGAGCGGTCTCTCCTACAATGAGCAGTTCTTC.

As for this clone: The identical CDR3 is also encoded by other nucleotide sequences in the sample. The chain combines TRBV9 with TRBJ1-3; possible D gene TRBD1, 5 bases. Germline CDR1 is SGDLS and CDR2 is YYNGEE. The CDR3 sequence is 16 residues long. Between the trimmed V and J ends, which lost 0 bases and 0 bases, there was a span of 10 bases. The CDR3 here is CASSVAEGISGNTIYF. DNA for the CDR3: TGTGCCAGCAGCGTAGCGGAGGGGATCTCTGGAAACACCATATATTTT.

This chain uses TRBV28 with TRBJ1-5, with 10 bases matching TRBD1. The CDR3 contains 16 residues. Trimming removed 6 bases from V and 2 bases from J; junction bases left unmatched: 7. In germline, CDR1 is MDHEN, CDR2 SYDVKM. Here the CDR3 reads CASRRRGQGGNQPQHF. The CDR3 DNA is TGTGCCAGCAGGCGAAGAGGACAGGGGGGCAATCAGCCCCAGCATTTT. Looking up the rest from reference TRBV28 and TRBJ1-5 gives the full variable domain: DVKVTQSSRYLVKRTGEKVFLECVQDMDHENMFWYRQDPGLGLRLIYFSYDVKMKEKGDIPEGYSVSREKKERFSLILESASTNQTSMYLCASRRRGQGGNQPQHFGDGTRLSIL.

V usage is TRBV18 and J usage is TRBJ2-1; 7 bases are shared with TRBD2. The V gene's germline CDR1 is KGHSH and CDR2 LQKENI. The CDR3 spans 15 residues. J was trimmed by 0 bases and V by 5 bases; bases with no gene match: 4. The CDR3 spells CASSSTSASYNEQFF. The CDR3 coding sequence is TGTGCCAGCTCATCTACTAGCGCCTCCTACAATGAGCAGTTCTTC.

This clone came up once. J is TRBJ2-3 and V is TRBV11-3; D may be TRBD2 (6 bases). This CDR3 comprises 15 residues. V lost 4 bases to trimming and J lost 0 bases, with 11 bases between them. Germline-derived CDR1 and CDR2 are SGHNT and YENEEA. Here the CDR3 reads CASSWGGGSTDTQYF. CDR3 DNA: TGTGCCAGCAGCTGGGGAGGTGGGAGCACAGATACGCAGTATTTT.

CDR3 coding DNA: TGTGCCAGCAGTTTACGGCAGATTCCCTACGAGCAGTACTTC. Protein product: CASSLRQIPYEQYF. V gene TRBV27 combines with J gene TRBJ2-7; D gene ambiguous. This CDR3 comprises 14 residues. Germline CDR1 reads MNHEY; CDR2 reads SMNVEV (reference sequence). V was clipped by 2 bases and J by 2 bases, with 10 bases between them.

The rearrangement uses TRBV6-1 and TRBJ1-4; 8 nucleotides align to TRBD1. This CDR3 has 15 amino acids. V lost 1 base, J lost 5 bases, and 3 bases stayed unmatched. Germline CDR1 is MNHNS and CDR2 is SASEGT. This CDR3 is CASSEEQGGNEKLFF. Written as DNA, the CDR3 is TGTGCCAGCAGTGAAGAACAGGGGGGAAATGAAAAACTGTTTTTT.

CDR3 protein: CASSSGLAGLYEQYF. The CDR3 DNA reads TGTGCCAGCAGCTCGGGACTAGCGGGACTCTACGAGCAGTACTTC. The gene calls are TRBV5-4 and TRBJ2-7; 13 bases align to TRBD2. Per the germline V gene, CDR1 is SGHNT and CDR2 is YYREEE (reference sequence). CDR3 length: 15 amino acids. J gave up 3 bases and V 3 bases, and 3 bases lay outside the gene matches.

This clone was seen a single time. DNA for the CDR3: TGCGCCAGCAGCGCGGGACCGGTGAACACTGAAGCTTTCTTT. Translating gives CASSAGPVNTEAFF. The chain employs TRBV5-1 and TRBJ1-1, with D possibly matching TRBD1 (5 bases). Trimming stripped 4 bases from V and 0 bases from J, with 10 bases between. Germline-derived CDR1 and CDR2 are SGHRS and YFSETQ. This CDR3 is 14 amino acids long. The variable domain in full, completed from reference TRBV5-1 and TRBJ1-1, reads KAGVTQTPRYLIKTRGQQVTLSCSPISGHRSVSWYQQTPGQGLQFLFEYFSETQRNKGNFPGRFSGRQFSNSRSEMNVSTLELGDSALYLCASSAGPVNTEAFFGQGTRLTVV.

The chain recombines TRBV6-1 with TRBJ2-7, with D perhaps given as TRBD1 or TRBD2 (5 bases each). Trimming removed 4 bases at V and 5 bases at J, with 15 bases between. The CDR3 sequence is 14 residues long. Germline CDR1 is MNHNS and CDR2 is SASEGT. The CDR3 nucleotides read TGTGCCAGCAGTGTATACCGGGACGTTAACGAGCAGTACTTC. Translation gives CASSVYRDVNEQYF.

The chain joins TRBV6-5 to TRBJ2-7, with D perhaps matching TRBD1 (6 bases). Per germline, CDR1 MNHEY and CDR2 SVGAGI. Trimming removed 6 bases at V and 0 bases at J, with 12 bases between. This CDR3 contains 14 residues. For the CDR3, the DNA is TGTGCCAGCAGACCAACAGGGTTCTCCTACGAGCAGTACTTC. Its protein is CASRPTGFSYEQYF.

The rearrangement uses TRBV5-1 and TRBJ2-7; 7 bases are shared with TRBD1. The length of the CDR3 is 15 residues. Trimming at V came to 3 bases and at J to 0 bases, leaving 6 bases not matched to a gene. The germline CDR1 and CDR2 sequences are SGHRS and YFSETQ. The CDR3 reads CASSSTGTVSYEQYF. CDR3 in DNA: TGCGCCAGCAGCTCAACCGGGACAGTCTCCTACGAGCAGTACTTC.

The chain carries TRBV18 and TRBJ1-2, with 11 positions matching TRBD1. The germline V gene encodes CDR1 KGHSH and CDR2 LQKENI. V trimming: 3 bases; J trimming: 8 bases; junction bases outside the gene matches: 8. CDR3 length equals 15 residues. The CDR3 here is CASSPPGQGVFGYTF. As DNA, the CDR3 is TGTGCCAGCTCACCGCCGGGACAGGGGGTCTTCGGCTACACCTTC.

The chain uses TRBV5-5 and TRBJ1-2; D remains ambiguous. From germline, CDR1 is SGHKS and CDR2 YYEKEE (reference sequence). The V end was cut by 0 bases, the J end by 4 bases, with 13 bases between. The CDR3 loop spans 15 amino acids. CDR3 coding DNA: TGTGCCAGCAGCTTGGTCCCGGATATCCCCTATGGCTACACCTTC. Residues: CASSLVPDIPYGYTF.

The CDR3 bases are TGTGCCAGTAGTATAGAACTAGCGGGAAGCTACGAGCAGTACTTC. Its protein is CASSIELAGSYEQYF. V is TRBV19 and J is TRBJ2-7, with TRBD2 matching over 10 bases. This CDR3 is built from 15 residues. From germline, CDR1 is LNHDA and CDR2 SQIVND (reference sequence). Trimming took 0 bases from V and 3 from J; bases not matched to a gene: 2. Full variable domain (remainder filled in from reference TRBV19 and TRBJ2-7): DGGITQSPKYLFRKEGQNVTLSCEQNLNHDAMYWYRQDPGQGLRLIYYSQIVNDFQKGDIAEGYSVSREKKESFPLTVTSAQKNPTAFYLCASSIELAGSYEQYFGPGTRLTVT.

The chain couples TRBV7-2 to TRBJ2-2; TRBD1 matches 9 bases. The junction had 4 bases not matched to a gene; V was cut back by 4 bases and J by 4 bases. CDR3 length: 15 amino acids. CDR1 and CDR2 (germline): SGHTA, FQGNSA. Here the CDR3 reads CASSSGTGSTGELFF. DNA for the CDR3: TGTGCCAGCAGCTCCGGGACAGGGTCCACCGGGGAGCTGTTTTTT.

The genes are TRBV9 and TRBJ1-2; D ambiguous. Germline CDR1 and CDR2: SGDLS and YYNGEE. This CDR3 has 13 residues. Trimming cost V 4 bases and J 2 bases, with 9 bases left between them. Here the CDR3 DNA reads TGTGCCAGCAGCCCTGACTGGAACTATGGCTACACCTTC. Protein product: CASSPDWNYGYTF.

This CDR3 reads CASSLDRTSGSTDTQYF. The CDR3 DNA is TGTGCCAGCAGCTTAGACCGGACTAGCGGCAGCACAGATACGCAGTATTTT. V is TRBV7-2 and J is TRBJ2-3; 10 bases map to TRBD2. This CDR3 is 17 amino acids long. Germline V lookup: CDR1 SGHTA, CDR2 FQGNSA. V lost 1 base, J lost 0 bases, and 4 bases stayed unmatched.

The rearrangement links TRBV15 to TRBJ1-5; D is undetermined. The CDR3 extends over 14 amino acids. Germline-derived CDR1 and CDR2 are LNHNV and YYDKDF (reference sequence). V was pared by 2 bases and J by 0 bases, with 5 bases between. CDR3 in amino acids: CATSRPHSNQPQHF. The CDR3 DNA sequence: TGTGCCACCAGCAGACCACATAGCAATCAGCCCCAGCATTTT. Filled out from reference TRBV15 and TRBJ1-5, the complete variable domain reads DAMVIQNPRYQVTQFGKPVTLSCSQTLNHNVMYWYQQKSSQAPKLLFHYYDKDFNNEADTPDNFQSRRPNTSFCFLDIRSPGLGDTAMYLCATSRPHSNQPQHFGDGTRLSIL.

The chain combines TRBV7-9 with TRBJ2-2, with D unresolved. CDR1 SEHNR and CDR2 FQNEAQ come from the germline V gene (reference sequence). The V end lost 4 bases, the J end lost 8 bases, and 11 bases lay between the germline ends. The CDR3 covers 13 residues. The CDR3 DNA reads TGTGCCAGCAGCTCCCACGCGGAAGGGGAGCTGTTTTTT. Translation: CASSSHAEGELFF.

The V gene is TRBV6-6, the J gene TRBJ1-2; TRBD1 might be the D (5 bases). Germline V gene sequence: CDR1 MNHNY, CDR2 SVGAGI (reference sequence). The CDR3 contains 13 residues. V was pared by 2 bases and J by 8 bases, with 12 bases between. CDR3 bases: TGTGCCAGCAGTTACGGGGCAGGGAAGGGCTACACCTTC. Protein product: CASSYGAGKGYTF.

The chain couples TRBV10-3 to TRBJ2-7; the match to TRBD1 covers 8 bases. Trimming removed 3 bases from V and 0 bases from J; junction bases left unmatched: 10. The CDR3 contains 17 residues. Germline CDR1 reads ENHRY; CDR2 reads SYGVKD. The CDR3 is CAISDPPGQGISYEQYF. In DNA form, the CDR3 reads TGTGCCATCAGTGACCCACCCGGACAGGGCATCTCCTACGAGCAGTACTTC.

J is TRBJ1-4 and V is TRBV4-1; D perhaps matches TRBD1 (5 bases). This CDR3 region has 15 residues. Trimming left V 4 bases short and J 6 bases short, with 15 bases between. Germline assignment: CDR1 MGHRA and CDR2 YSYEKL. The CDR3 DNA sequence: TGCGCCAGCAGCCTAAGGGCAGCGGGGGATGAAAAACTGTTTTTT. It is translated as CASSLRAAGDEKLFF.

V is TRBV15 and J is TRBJ1-5; D uncertain. V was clipped by 1 base and J by 0 bases, with 10 bases between them. The CDR3 extends over 16 amino acids. CDR1 LNHNV and CDR2 YYDKDF come from the germline V gene (reference sequence). CDR3 coding DNA: TGTGCCACCAGCAGAGGACAAGACGGTAGCAATCAGCCCCAGCATTTT. Its protein is CATSRGQDGSNQPQHF. Full variable domain (remainder filled in from reference TRBV15 and TRBJ1-5): DAMVIQNPRYQVTQFGKPVTLSCSQTLNHNVMYWYQQKSSQAPKLLFHYYDKDFNNEADTPDNFQSRRPNTSFCFLDIRSPGLGDTAMYLCATSRGQDGSNQPQHFGDGTRLSIL.

The rearrangement joins TRBV27 to TRBJ1-5; D is uncertain. V shed 3 bases and J shed 0 bases, with 9 bases lying between them. Per germline, CDR1 MNHEY and CDR2 SMNVEV (reference sequence). This CDR3 is built from 15 residues. The CDR3 sequence is CASSFTRNSNQPQHF. The CDR3, as DNA: TGTGCCAGCAGTTTTACTCGCAATAGCAATCAGCCCCAGCATTTT.

This clone has a single count. CDR3 loop: CATSRALDRIYEQYF. The CDR3, as DNA: TGTGCCACCAGCAGAGCCCTGGACAGGATCTACGAGCAGTACTTC. The chain carries TRBV15 and TRBJ2-7; 7 nucleotides match TRBD1. The trim removed 1 base at V and 3 bases at J, leaving 6 bases unmatched. The germline V gene encodes CDR1 LNHNV and CDR2 YYDKDF (reference sequence). The length of the CDR3 is 15 residues.

This clone occurred once. This sequence joins TRBV7-2 and TRBJ2-7, with D tentatively TRBD2 (5 bases). The CDR3 runs 12 residues. Trimming pared 1 base from V and 12 bases from J, leaving 13 bases between. The V gene's germline CDR1 is SGHTA and CDR2 FQGNSA. CDR3 amino acids: CASSLVRAGRYF. In nucleotides, the CDR3 is TGTGCCAGCAGCTTAGTGCGGGCTGGGCGGTACTTC. The whole variable domain, remainder taken from reference TRBV7-2 and TRBJ2-7, is GAGVSQSPSNKVTEKGKDVELRCDPISGHTALYWYRQSLGQGLEFLIYFQGNSAPDKSGLPSDRFSAERTGGSVSTLTIQRTQQEDSAVYLCASSLVRAGRYFGPGTRLTVT.

This rearrangement joins TRBV7-2 to TRBJ2-3; 8 bases are a match to TRBD2. The J segment lost 4 bases and the V segment lost 2 bases, leaving 2 bases of the junction unmatched. Germline CDR1 reads SGHTA; CDR2 reads FQGNSA. The CDR3 has 14 residues. The CDR3 DNA reads as TGTGCCAGCAGCTTATGGCGGGGGGCAGATACGCAGTATTTT. It yields the protein CASSLWRGADTQYF.

The genes are TRBV28 and TRBJ1-1, with unresolved D. The ends were cut back, 2 bases at V and 8 bases at J, with 12 bases in the middle. Looked up from germline, CDR1 is MDHEN and CDR2 is SYDVKM. The CDR3 is made up of 13 amino acids. Here the CDR3 reads CASSLVGVVEAFF. The CDR3 DNA reads TGTGCCAGCAGTTTAGTGGGCGTGGTAGAAGCTTTCTTT.

In regard to this clone: At one of its ends the junction is not consistent with the germline gene, which may arise from a read error. The J gene is TRBJ2-1, the V gene TRBV7-7, with 8 bases matching TRBD1. This CDR3 has 15 residues. The V gene's germline CDR1 is SSHAT and CDR2 FNYEAQ (reference sequence). The CDR3 here is CASSLRGQWIDEQFF. In nucleotides, the CDR3 is TGTGCTAGCAGCCTCAGGGGGCAATGGATCGATGAGCAGTTCTTC.

This chain connects TRBV11-1 to TRBJ1-1; 7 positions agree with TRBD1. Germline assignment: CDR1 SGHAT and CDR2 FQDESV (reference sequence). This CDR3 is 15 amino acids long. V was clipped by 3 bases and J by 3 bases; unmatched bases: 7. The CDR3 nucleotides are TGTGCCAGCAGCTTTTTGACAGGGACGTACACTGAAGCTTTCTTT. The encoded protein is CASSFLTGTYTEAFF. Combining the CDR3 with reference TRBV11-1 and TRBJ1-1 gives the whole variable domain EAEVAQSPRYKITEKSQAVAFWCDPISGHATLYWYRQILGQGPELLVQFQDESVVDDSQLPKDRFSAERLKGVDSTLKIQPAELGDSAMYLCASSFLTGTYTEAFFGQGTRLTVV.